Below are 6 T cell receptor beta chains sequenced from a single sample in a study of blood T cell repertoires in COVID-19. Measured with immunoSEQ multiplex PCR; TCRdb has only the in-frame clones, and not every one. The table has under 500,000 clones, roughly 89% seen once; the top ten hold roughly 4%. The source material was peripheral blood. Receptors were obtained from a woman aged 30 to 39 with acute or convalescent COVID-19.

The chain employs TRBV7-2 and TRBJ2-7; no reliable D call. The V gene's germline CDR1 is SGHTA and CDR2 FQGNSA. CDR3 size: 13 residues. The V and J ends lost 3 bases and 2 bases respectively, with 8 bases between them. The DNA for the CDR3 is TGTGCCAGCAGCTTGATCAGGACCTACGAGCAGTACTTC. It encodes CASSLIRTYEQYF.

The chain joins TRBV7-6 to TRBJ2-2, with 7 bases identical to TRBD1. Losses at the gene ends were 2 bases for V and 6 bases for J; bases not matched to a gene: 9. The CDR3 runs to 16 residues. Germline V gives CDR1 SGHVS, CDR2 FNYEAQ. CDR3 protein: CASSLLSDRAAGELFF. The CDR3, as DNA: TGTGCCAGCAGCTTACTATCTGACAGGGCGGCCGGGGAGCTGTTTTTT. Drawing the rest from reference TRBV7-6 and TRBJ2-2, the complete variable domain is GAGVSQSPRYKVTKRGQDVALRCDPISGHVSLYWYRQALGQGPEFLTYFNYEAQQDKSGLPNDRFSAERPEGSISTLTIQRTEQRDSAMYRCASSLLSDRAAGELFFGEGSRLTVL.

The chain's CDR3 is CASSLLTGSYEQYF. In DNA, the CDR3 is TGTGCCAGCAGTCTTTTGACGGGAAGCTACGAGCAGTACTTC. The chain carries TRBV28 and TRBJ2-7; maybe TRBD2 (5 bases). The V end was cut by 5 bases, the J end by 3 bases, with 14 bases between. CDR1 is MDHEN, CDR2 SYDVKM, per germline. CDR3 length: 14 amino acids.

The V gene is TRBV15, the J gene TRBJ1-4, with TRBD1 matching over 8 bases. The CDR3 extends over 14 amino acids. The V and J ends lost 3 bases and 8 bases, in that order; junction bases with no gene match: 5. Germline V gene sequence: CDR1 LNHNV, CDR2 YYDKDF (reference sequence). DNA of the CDR3: TGTGCCACCAGCAGCCGGACAGGGATCGAAAAACTGTTTTTT. This translates into CATSSRTGIEKLFF.

V is TRBV5-6 and J is TRBJ1-1; D unclear. CDR3 length: 12 amino acids. Deletions cut 4 bases from V and 7 bases from J, with 11 bases between. CDR1 is SGHDT, CDR2 YYEEEE, per germline. The CDR3 DNA is TGTGCCAGCAGCCCATGGGAGAATGAAGCTTTCTTT. This translates into CASSPWENEAFF. Using reference TRBV5-6 and TRBJ1-1 for the parts outside the CDR3, the full variable domain is DAGVTQSPTHLIKTRGQQVTLRCSPKSGHDTVSWYQQALGQGPQFIFQYYEEEERQRGNFPDRFSGHQFPNYSSELNVNALLLGDSALYLCASSPWENEAFFGQGTRLTVV.

This clone was observed once. The chain uses TRBV19 and TRBJ2-2; possible D gene TRBD1, 6 bases. Germline loops: CDR1 LNHDA, CDR2 SQIVND (reference sequence). V lost 4 bases and J lost 2, with 11 bases in between. The CDR3 spans 15 residues. The CDR3 DNA follows: TGTGCCAGTAGTAACCGGGACATCAACACCGGGGAGCTGTTTTTT. Translation gives CASSNRDINTGELFF.